This section outlines one T cell receptor beta chain sequence together with its context. Its antigen is unidentified. Unique molecular identifiers were affixed to single, distinct cDNA molecules. TCRdb redid the calling of the 5' RACE reads with MiXCR, one entry per CDR3 protein. This table holds about 64,000 distinct CDR3 sequences, less than 5.5% found once. The entry originates in a study of early T cells in non-severe SARS-CoV-2 infection. Study context: Sequencing was performed on bulk RNA from unsorted whole blood, leaving chains unpaired. Study-level points and caveats: Anti-spike CD8 responses were favored by VDJdb matching, which missed private and CD4 specificities.

The ends lost 4 bases at V and 6 bases at J; junction bases unmatched: 4. The CDR3 spans 14 residues. Per germline, CDR1 SGHTA and CDR2 FQGTGA. The clonotype comes from an adult who was a healthcare worker with PCR-confirmed SARS-CoV-2 infection or an uninfected control (not recorded which). The chain recombines TRBV7-3 with TRBJ2-1; 9 nucleotides align to TRBD2. Sequenced input: whole blood. The CDR3 loop reads CASSSAGGPNEQFF. DNA for the CDR3: TGTGCCAGCAGCTCCGCGGGGGGGCCCAATGAGCAGTTCTTC.